One and the same sample provided the 20 T cell receptor beta chains below, sequenced in a study of T cells in Graves' hyperthyroidism and ophthalmopathy (dated by TCRdb to between 2018 and 2021). Library generation was performed with multiplex PCR. Sequencing instrument: Illumina HiSeq 2000. The TCR beta CDR3 regions were amplified from RNA transcripts. A first-round RT-PCR of the TCR CDR3 used the HTBI primer set with the Qiagen OneStep RT-PCR kit. TCRdb cleaned the public reads at Q25 with fastp, built clones with MiXCR and kept in-frame beta chains. Rows are unified per CDR3 protein, each entry keeping the most common DNA and genes. This sample has a few hundred thousand distinct CDR3 sequences in its table, and 15% to 18% of those were observed once. The ten biggest clones cover less than 9.5% of the sample. The sample taken for sequencing was blood. The receptors stem from a woman aged 30 to 39 with Graves' hyperthyroidism.

This clonotype came up many times. The V gene is TRBV5-1, the J gene TRBJ2-2; 12 nucleotides agree with TRBD2. Unmatched junction bases numbered 6, after V lost 4 bases and J lost 5 bases. This CDR3 is 16 amino acids long. The germline gives CDR1 SGHRS, CDR2 YFSETQ. In nucleotides, the CDR3 is TGCGCCAGCAGCCCCTGGACTAGCGGGGAAACCGGGGAGCTGTTTTTT. Its translation: CASSPWTSGETGELFF.

This clonotype was detected many times. The chain carries TRBV12-3 or TRBV12-4 and TRBJ1-2; D remains unclear. The V gene lost 0 bases and the J gene lost 0 bases, with 14 bases spanning the gap. CDR3 size: 17 residues. The CDR3 is CASSLAAVTSANYGYTF. The CDR3 bases are TGTGCCAGCAGTTTAGCTGCAGTGACAAGTGCTAACTATGGCTACACCTTC.

At least ten counts were recorded for this clonotype. The chain joins TRBV12-3 or TRBV12-4 to TRBJ1-5; 10 nucleotides line up with TRBD1. V lost 6 bases to trimming and J lost 2 bases; unmatched junction nucleotides: 7. The CDR3 loop spans 16 amino acids. The CDR3: CASSPGTGVGNQPQHF. The DNA for the CDR3 is TGTGCCAGCAGCCCCGGGACAGGGGTCGGCAATCAGCCCCAGCATTTT.

In this sample, this clonotype turned up many times. The rearrangement joins TRBV12-3 or TRBV12-4 to TRBJ2-7; 8 bases are a match to TRBD1. V was pared by 6 bases and J by 0 bases, with 10 bases of the junction left unmatched. The CDR3 is 16 amino acids. Here the CDR3 reads CASSTPGQGLSYEQYF. Here the CDR3 DNA reads TGTGCCAGCAGCACCCCTGGACAGGGCCTCTCCTACGAGCAGTACTTC.

This clonotype appeared many times. The chain is built from TRBV20-1 and TRBJ1-1; 9 nucleotides line up with TRBD1. The CDR3 has 14 residues. V trimming: 3 bases; J trimming: 6 bases; junction bases outside the gene matches: 8. CDR1 DFQATT and CDR2 SNEGSKA come from the germline V gene (reference sequence). The CDR3 spells CSASRTGVGAEAFF. The CDR3 bases are TGCAGTGCTAGTAGGACAGGGGTCGGGGCTGAAGCTTTCTTT.

This clonotype was counted at least ten times. This chain links TRBV9 with TRBJ2-7; 7 positions agree with TRBD1. Germline V CDR1 and CDR2: SGDLS, YYNGEE. CDR3 length: 14 residues. The V gene end was trimmed by 4 bases and the J gene end by 0 bases; junction bases not matched to a gene: 4. CDR3 sequence (DNA): TGTGCCAGCAGCTCGGGACAGTACTCCTACGAGCAGTACTTC. It specifies CASSSGQYSYEQYF.

The table lists this clonotype with many counts. The V call is TRBV10-3, the J call TRBJ2-1; 10 bases match TRBD2. Germline values: CDR1 ENHRY, CDR2 SYGVKD. The V gene end was trimmed by 6 bases and the J gene end by 6 bases; junction bases not matched to a gene: 5. The CDR3 loop spans 14 amino acids. CDR3 coding DNA: TGTGCCATCAGCGGGACTAGCGCTGTCAATGAGCAGTTCTTC. It encodes CAISGTSAVNEQFF.

This clonotype was recorded a few times. This chain connects TRBV3-1 to TRBJ2-3; 10 bases agree with TRBD2. CDR3 size: 16 residues. Germline V gene lookup returns CDR1 LGHDT and CDR2 YNNKEL (reference sequence). V gave up 3 bases and J gave up 4 bases; unmatched junction bases: 7. The CDR3 here is CASSHGSSGSSDTQYF. As DNA, the CDR3 is TGTGCCAGCAGCCATGGGTCTAGCGGGAGTTCAGATACGCAGTATTTT.

This clonotype showed up many times. In DNA, the CDR3 is TGTGCCAGCAGCTCCCCTGTTGATTCGGCAGCAGGGCCCCCAGATACGCAGTATTTT. This codes for CASSSPVDSAAGPPDTQYF. V usage is TRBV5-5 and J usage is TRBJ2-3; D is possibly TRBD1 (5 bases). The CDR3 extends over 19 amino acids. Germline V gene sequence: CDR1 SGHKS, CDR2 YYEKEE (reference sequence). V was cut by 3 bases and J by 4 bases, with 27 bases left in between. Supplemented by reference TRBV5-5 and TRBJ2-3, the full variable domain reads DAGVTQSPTHLIKTRGQQVTLRCSPISGHKSVSWYQQVLGQGPQFIFQYYEKEERGRGNFPDRFSARQFPNYSSELNVNALLLGDSALYLCASSSPVDSAAGPPDTQYFGPGTRLTVL.

This clonotype was detected a few times. The chain links TRBV6-6 to TRBJ2-5, with a weak D call TRBD2 (6 bases). Germline CDR1 is MNHNY and CDR2 is SVGAGI (reference sequence). The CDR3 is 17 residues long. V dropped 2 bases and J dropped 1 base, with 17 bases sitting between them. CDR3 sequence: CASSYLGREQFQETQYF. The CDR3 nucleotides are TGTGCCAGCAGTTACCTCGGACGGGAGCAGTTCCAAGAGACCCAGTACTTC.

This clonotype was seen repeatedly, ten times or more. The rearrangement joins TRBV12-5 to TRBJ2-1, with a tentative D call TRBD2 (6 bases). The CDR3 totals 15 residues. Germline lookup yields CDR1 LGHNT and CDR2 FRNRAP. V lost 7 bases, J lost 7 bases, and 20 bases lay in between. The CDR3 region is CASAPLDYPRNEQFF. The CDR3 coding sequence is TGTGCTAGTGCCCCATTGGACTATCCTAGGAATGAGCAGTTCTTC.

This clonotype turned up a few times. V and J are TRBV7-2 and TRBJ2-3, with a possible D match to TRBD2 (5 bases). The CDR3 is 17 amino acids. Trimming pared 5 bases from V and 1 base from J, leaving 19 bases between. CDR1 is SGHTA and CDR2 is FQGNSA in the germline V gene. This CDR3 reads CASSQVRGKWGTDTQYF. The CDR3 DNA reads TGTGCCAGCAGCCAAGTTCGGGGAAAATGGGGCACAGATACGCAGTATTTT.

Many counts were recorded for this clonotype. This chain links TRBV2 with TRBJ2-1; a weak D match, TRBD2 (6 bases). This CDR3 has 11 residues. V shed 11 bases and J shed 15 bases, with 20 bases lying between them. Per the germline V gene, CDR1 is SNHLY and CDR2 is FYNNEI. CDR3 residues: CAGAGGREWFF. The CDR3 nucleotides are TGTGCCGGAGCGGGCGGAAGGGAGTGGTTCTTC.

Only a few counts were recorded for this clonotype. The chain uses TRBV19 and TRBJ2-2, with D tentatively TRBD1 (6 bases). Germline V gene lookup returns CDR1 LNHDA and CDR2 SQIVND (reference sequence). V lost 8 bases to trimming and J lost 4 bases, with 14 bases between them. This CDR3 contains 14 residues. The CDR3 is CASSTQGVTGELFF. CDR3 bases: TGTGCCAGTTCGACACAGGGAGTCACCGGGGAGCTGTTTTTT. The entire variable domain, with the rest obtained from reference TRBV19 and TRBJ2-2, is as follows: DGGITQSPKYLFRKEGQNVTLSCEQNLNHDAMYWYRQDPGQGLRLIYYSQIVNDFQKGDIAEGYSVSREKKESFPLTVTSAQKNPTAFYLCASSTQGVTGELFFGEGSRLTVL.

At least ten counts were recorded for this clonotype. The chain combines TRBV28 with TRBJ2-7, with TRBD2 matching 14 bases. Germline V gene data show CDR1 as MDHEN and CDR2 as SYDVKM. The CDR3 extends over 14 amino acids. Trimming removed 10 bases from V and 3 bases from J; junction bases left unmatched: 5. The CDR3 DNA reads TGTGCCATAGGAGGGACTAGCGGGAGCTACGAGCAGTACTTC. Its protein is CAIGGTSGSYEQYF.

This clonotype was found many times. V usage is TRBV20-1 and J usage is TRBJ2-1; 11 positions agree with TRBD2. CDR1 is DFQATT, CDR2 SNEGSKA, per germline (reference sequence). The CDR3 is 15 amino acids. Trimming removed 4 bases from V and 3 bases from J; junction bases left unmatched: 5. The CDR3: CSAIPGTSGYNEQFF. CDR3 DNA: TGCAGTGCTATCCCCGGGACTAGCGGCTACAATGAGCAGTTCTTC.

This clonotype came up once. In nucleotides, the CDR3 is TGTGCCAGCAGCTTACGGGCAGGGACCTATGGCTACACCTTC. It codes for CASSLRAGTYGYTF. The gene calls are TRBV7-3 and TRBJ1-2, with D perhaps TRBD1 (5 bases). CDR1 is SGHTA and CDR2 is FQGTGA in the germline V gene. Between the trimmed V and J ends, which lost 2 bases and 4 bases, there was a span of 11 bases. This CDR3 has 14 amino acids.

Ten or more counts support this clonotype. The chain has TRBV12-3 or TRBV12-4 and TRBJ2-7, with TRBD1 matching 9 bases. This CDR3 region has 15 residues. With V trimmed by 3 bases and J by 7 bases, 10 bases remained unmatched. CDR3 protein: CASSLEGQGAMEQYF. The CDR3 nucleotides are TGTGCCAGCAGTTTGGAGGGACAGGGTGCGATGGAGCAGTACTTC.

This clonotype was found many times. The chain recombines TRBV3-1 with TRBJ2-3; 8 bases match TRBD2. Germline CDR1 is LGHDT and CDR2 is YNNKEL (reference sequence). V dropped 1 base and J dropped 3; count of bases not matched to a gene: 3. The CDR3 consists of 15 residues. CDR3 in DNA: TGTGCCAGCAGCCAAGGAATAGCGGGGACAGATACGCAGTATTTT. It translates to CASSQGIAGTDTQYF.

J is TRBJ1-4 and V is TRBV4-3; TRBD1 aligns across 7 bases. J gave up 0 bases and V 2 bases, and 9 bases lay outside the gene matches. This CDR3 spans 18 amino acids. Germline V CDR1 and CDR2: LGHNA, YSLEER. In DNA form, the CDR3 reads TGCGCCAGCAGCCAACCGGGTTGGACAGGCGCAACTAATGAAAAACTGTTTTTT. Translation: CASSQPGWTGATNEKLFF.